This T cell receptor beta chain appears in the sequencing data of a study of graft-versus-host responses after intestinal transplantation. Study background: Grafts were multivisceral, liver-intestinal, or isolated intestinal.

TCRdb's table, derived via immunoSEQ multiplex PCR, lists solely in-frame clones and lacks some. The sample lists tens of thousands of clones, about 95% occurring once. As for this clone: Its antigen is still unknown.

Notes on the study in general: Ileal or blood samples showed some GvH clones first, and such clones were also found in recipient marrow. The highest levels of circulating GvH clones went along with early declines in HvG clones after transplant.

Germline V gene sequence: CDR1 LNHDA, CDR2 SQIVND (reference sequence). The V end was cut by 6 bases, the J end by 0 bases, with 18 bases between. This CDR3 is 16 amino acids long. The receptor's source is a human donor who was the organ donor for an intestinal transplant. This sample comprised unstimulated CD8+ T cells sorted from spleen or lymph node cells, obtained before transplant. This chain connects TRBV19 to TRBJ2-7; a possible D gene is TRBD2 (7 bases). CDR3 coding DNA: TGTGCCAGTAGACGCCTAAAGGGGGAGGGCTCCTACGAGCAGTACTTC. Translated: CASRRLKGEGSYEQYF.